This T cell receptor (beta chain) was captured in a study of T cells in Graves' hyperthyroidism and ophthalmopathy. The CDR3 regions of TCR beta were amplified from RNA transcripts. Initially, a first-round RT-PCR of the TCR CDR3 employed the HTBI primer set. TCRdb re-analysed the multiplex PCR reads in MiXCR, keeping a single row per CDR3 protein. Of 300,000 to 450,000 distinct CDR3 sequences in the sample, approximately 15% were seen once. This clonotype was found a few times. The CDR3 extends over 16 amino acids. CDR1 SGHNT and CDR2 YENEEA come from the germline V gene. Losses at the gene ends were 3 bases for V and 4 bases for J; bases not matched to a gene: 5.

The chain is built from TRBV11-3 and TRBJ2-7, with TRBD2 identical over 14 bases. This TCR was sampled from a woman aged 25 to 39 with Graves' ophthalmopathy. Sample: blood. Here the CDR3 DNA reads TGTGCCAGCAGCTTCCAGACTAGCGGGGGGGCATACGAGCAGTACTTC. Translating gives CASSFQTSGGAYEQYF.